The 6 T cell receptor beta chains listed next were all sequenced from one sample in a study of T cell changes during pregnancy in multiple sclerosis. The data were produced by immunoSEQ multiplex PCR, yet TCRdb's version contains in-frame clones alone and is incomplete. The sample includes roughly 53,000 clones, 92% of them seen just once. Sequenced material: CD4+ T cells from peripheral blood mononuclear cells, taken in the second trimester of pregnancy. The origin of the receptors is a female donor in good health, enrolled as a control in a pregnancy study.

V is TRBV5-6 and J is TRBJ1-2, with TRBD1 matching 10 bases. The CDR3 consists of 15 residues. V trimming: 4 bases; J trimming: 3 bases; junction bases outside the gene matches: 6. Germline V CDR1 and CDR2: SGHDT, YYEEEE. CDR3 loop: CASSQTGGFDYGYTF. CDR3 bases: TGTGCCAGCAGCCAGACAGGGGGCTTCGACTATGGCTACACCTTC.

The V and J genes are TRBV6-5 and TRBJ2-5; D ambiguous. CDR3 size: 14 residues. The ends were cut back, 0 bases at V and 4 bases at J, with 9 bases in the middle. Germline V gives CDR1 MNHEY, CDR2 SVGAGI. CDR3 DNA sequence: TGTGCCAGCAGTTACTCGCGCCTTGGAGAGACCCAGTACTTC. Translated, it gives CASSYSRLGETQYF.

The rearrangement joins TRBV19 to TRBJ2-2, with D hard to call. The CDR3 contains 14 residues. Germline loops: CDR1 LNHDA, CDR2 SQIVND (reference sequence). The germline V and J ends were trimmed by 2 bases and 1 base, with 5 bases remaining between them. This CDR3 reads CASSISGNTGELFF. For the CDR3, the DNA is TGTGCCAGTAGTATATCCGGGAACACCGGGGAGCTGTTTTTT. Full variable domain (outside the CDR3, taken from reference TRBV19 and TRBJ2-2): DGGITQSPKYLFRKEGQNVTLSCEQNLNHDAMYWYRQDPGQGLRLIYYSQIVNDFQKGDIAEGYSVSREKKESFPLTVTSAQKNPTAFYLCASSISGNTGELFFGEGSRLTVL.

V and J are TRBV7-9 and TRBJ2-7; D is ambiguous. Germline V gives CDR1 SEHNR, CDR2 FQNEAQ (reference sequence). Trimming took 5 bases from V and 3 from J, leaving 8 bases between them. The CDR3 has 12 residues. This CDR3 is CASSTQLYEQYF. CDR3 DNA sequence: TGTGCCAGCAGCACACAGCTCTACGAGCAGTACTTC.

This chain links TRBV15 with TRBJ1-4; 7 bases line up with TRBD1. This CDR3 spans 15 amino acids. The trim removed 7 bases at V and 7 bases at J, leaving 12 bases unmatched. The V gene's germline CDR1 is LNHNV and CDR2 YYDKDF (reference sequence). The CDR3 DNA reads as TGTGCCACCACTATGATTGGGGACAGTAGTGAAAAACTGTTTTTT. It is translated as CATTMIGDSSEKLFF.

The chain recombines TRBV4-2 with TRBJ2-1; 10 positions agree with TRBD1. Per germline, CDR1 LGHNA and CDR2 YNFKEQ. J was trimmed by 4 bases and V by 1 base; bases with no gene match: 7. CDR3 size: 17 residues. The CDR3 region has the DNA TGTGCCAGCAGCCAAGGAACTCGGGACAGGGGATACAATGAGCAGTTCTTC. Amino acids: CASSQGTRDRGYNEQFF.